This record concerns one TCR beta chain sequence. The sample holds many counts of this clonotype. Its antigen has not been determined. It has no much larger one-base neighbor in the sample; base qualities were not kept. These data come from a study of Graves' ophthalmopathy and Graves' hyperthyroidism (dated by TCRdb to the late 2010s). About the full investigation: Peripheral blood samples were taken at the time of initial diagnosis, before any treatment was given. To explore V-J signatures that distinguish ophthalmopathy from hyperthyroidism, a discovery set of 95 to 100 patients was enrolled, made up of about 40 with ophthalmopathy and 57 with stable hyperthyroidism. In total, 135 blood samples were TCR-sequenced: 40 to 45 ophthalmopathy, some 75 hyperthyroidism and approximately 17 hyperthyroidism-to-ophthalmopathy patients. In roughly six hyperthyroidism patients, the T-cell repertoires found in thyroid tissue were compared with those found in blood. The 75 to 100 discovery patients were randomly divided into training and test sets at a 7:3 ratio. To tell Graves' ophthalmopathy apart from Graves' hyperthyroidism, and to predict which patients would progress to ophthalmopathy, the study relied on TCR beta repertoire signatures. For independent validation, a separate cohort was made up of approximately 18 hyperthyroidism patients plus 17 patients who later progressed from hyperthyroidism to ophthalmopathy. After sampling, hyperthyroidism patients received methimazole starting at 30 mg daily, and ophthalmopathy patients received high-dose intravenous methylprednisolone. General findings and caveats noted by the study authors: Sample size was not predetermined statistically, and investigators were not blinded to group allocation. In cross-validation, the 13-signature model distinguished ophthalmopathy from stable hyperthyroidism with 85% to 90% sensitivity and around 81% specificity, and in the test set the corresponding values were around 80% and 75%. In validation, the model predicted ophthalmopathy progression with about 71% sensitivity and less than 80% specificity; approximately 12 predicted patients were CT-confirmed with GO in a median of 6.5 months. Most of the expanded thyroid clonotypes with a frequency above 0.001 were also detected in blood, and it was suggested that the thyroid immune response may be reflected by blood repertoires.

Compared with germline, V lacks 10 bases and J lacks 5 bases; bases without a gene match: 6. The germline V gene yields KGHDR for CDR1 and SFDVKD for CDR2. Inclusive of the bounding cysteine and phenylalanine, the CDR3 is 13 residues long. Solely the CDR3 DNA is kept, with 39 bases framed from the first base. Stable hyperthyroidism was defined as no progression to ophthalmopathy within 18 months of follow-up. The hyperthyroidism patients were 18 to 65 years old and newly diagnosed, with a disease duration of less than 2 months. Anyone with other autoimmune diseases, uncontrolled infections, pregnancy or lactation was excluded from the study. Clinical symptoms, serum thyroxine, TRAb, thyroid ultrasound and orbital computed tomography were used for diagnosis. Ficoll-Paque density gradient centrifugation was used to isolate PBMCs from around 10 ml of fresh peripheral blood. Total RNA was extracted using Trizol reagent, and RNA quality was checked on an Agilent 2100 Bioanalyzer.

For repertoire sequencing, TCR beta CDR3 regions were amplified from RNA transcripts. HTBI primers and the Qiagen OneStep RT-PCR kit were used in a first-round RT-PCR, which was followed by a second-round multiplex PCR, size selection and purification. The libraries underwent paired-end sequencing with 100 bp reads on an Illumina HiSeq2000. From the authors' description of their analysis: SOAPnuke was used for read processing, and reads with adapters, uncalled bases, a mean Phred below 15, or no exact constant-primer or identifier match were discarded. High-quality paired reads were merged with COPE v1.2.5. Clonotypes were defined as unique nucleotide sequences and were aligned to IMGT TRB V, D and J references using MiTCR v1.1. Only V-J combinations with frequency above 0.0001 were analysed, covering over 99% of repertoires. For each V-J combination, a TCR clonal expansion and chaos score was defined as F50 clonal expansion divided by the chaos observed in the TCRdist matrix. Features were reduced by Welch's t-statistics and random forest to over 10 V-J combinations, which fed a naive Bayes classifier. The Morisita-Horn index was used to measure how similar the thyroid and blood repertoires were. TCRdb reprocessing: public reads trimmed at Q25 with fastp, clones called with MiXCR, in-frame beta chains kept. Each CDR3 protein appears once, grouped with its most common genes and DNA. The V and J calls reflect TCRdb's pipeline rather than the authors' work. The table for this sample lists roughly 610,000 distinct CDR3 sequences; roughly 20% of them were counted only once. Approximately 7% of the sample comes from the top ten.

The rearrangement combines TRBV24-1 with TRBJ2-5; 10 nucleotides in the junction match TRBD1. This TCR derives from a woman younger than 30 with stable Graves' hyperthyroidism. Some clones in this sample may be carry-over from other donors' samples. Donor details come from another sample of the same person, matched by shared clones. Sample: peripheral blood. The CDR3 region has the sequence CATRGQGSETQYF. The DNA sequence reads TGTGCCACGAGGGGACAGGGGAGCGAGACCCAGTACTTC.